One and the same sample provided the 19 T cell receptor beta chains below, sequenced in a study of long-term antiretroviral therapy in people with HIV. Assay version v3.0 of immunoSEQ was used, and it was run at survey level. Some clones are missing from TCRdb's copy, which holds only in-frame ones; the method was immunoSEQ multiplex PCR. The sample includes more than 20,000 clones, 81% of them seen just once. The material was unsorted PBMCs, obtained 4.4 years after starting antiretroviral therapy. Every receptor here comes from a man between 25 and 39 years old with HIV.

The chain recombines TRBV7-6 with TRBJ2-3, with TRBD2 as a possible D gene (5 bases). The ends were cut back, 0 bases at V and 1 base at J, with 11 bases in the middle. There are 16 residues in the CDR3. Germline V lookup: CDR1 SGHVS, CDR2 FNYEAQ. CDR3 bases: TGTGCCAGCAGCTTAGCGCATCTGCGGGGCACAGATACGCAGTATTTT. This gives the protein CASSLAHLRGTDTQYF.

CDR3 region: CASSQGTGRTEAFF. CDR3 DNA: TGTGCCAGCAGTCAAGGGACAGGGAGGACTGAAGCTTTCTTT. V is TRBV28 and J is TRBJ1-1; 9 nucleotides align to TRBD1. J was trimmed by 5 bases and V by 5 bases; bases with no gene match: 6. The CDR3 has 14 residues. CDR1 is MDHEN and CDR2 is SYDVKM in the germline V gene. Complete variable domain (other parts from reference TRBV28 and TRBJ1-1): DVKVTQSSRYLVKRTGEKVFLECVQDMDHENMFWYRQDPGLGLRLIYFSYDVKMKEKGDIPEGYSVSREKKERFSLILESASTNQTSMYLCASSQGTGRTEAFFGQGTRLTVV.

This clone is labeled medium-sized. The CDR3 DNA follows: TGTGCCAGCAGTTTCGGGACAACTGGAAACACCATATATTTT. This sequence encodes CASSFGTTGNTIYF. The J gene is TRBJ1-3, the V gene TRBV28, with D maybe TRBD1 (6 bases). Trimming left V 3 bases short and J 2 bases short, with 8 bases between. The CDR3 has 14 amino acids. Germline CDR1 reads MDHEN; CDR2 reads SYDVKM.

This chain connects TRBV11-2 to TRBJ1-4, with a tentative D call TRBD1 (5 bases). V gave up 4 bases and J gave up 9 bases, with 15 bases separating them. CDR3 length equals 14 residues. The germline V gene encodes CDR1 SGHAT and CDR2 FQNNGV. The CDR3 sequence is CASSSAGGPKKLFF. The CDR3, as DNA: TGTGCCAGCAGCTCTGCTGGGGGTCCCAAAAAACTGTTTTTT.

The chain employs TRBV28 and TRBJ2-5; D assignment may be TRBD1 or TRBD2 (5 bases each). V gave up 5 bases and J gave up 0 bases, with 10 bases separating them. CDR1 is MDHEN, CDR2 SYDVKM, per germline. The CDR3 spans 14 residues. CDR3 sequence reads: CASSRGRYQETQYF. CDR3 in DNA: TGTGCCAGCAGTAGGGGACGGTACCAAGAGACCCAGTACTTC.

The V call is TRBV4-2, the J call TRBJ1-6; 9 bases match TRBD1. This CDR3 has 15 residues. From germline, CDR1 is LGHNA and CDR2 YNFKEQ. The ends lost 4 bases at V and 8 bases at J; junction bases unmatched: 6. CDR3 sequence (DNA): TGTGCCAGCAGCCCCGGGACAGGGCGCGATTCACCCCTCCACTTT. Its translation is CASSPGTGRDSPLHF.

The chain has TRBV12-5 and TRBJ2-3; D is undetermined. This CDR3 contains 12 residues. The V end was cut by 2 bases, the J end by 3 bases, with 3 bases between. Germline V lookup: CDR1 LGHNT, CDR2 FRNRAP. The CDR3 DNA sequence: TGTGCTAGTGGTTTGTATACAGATACGCAGTATTTT. As protein: CASGLYTDTQYF. Filled out from reference TRBV12-5 and TRBJ2-3, the complete variable domain reads DARVTQTPRHKVTEMGQEVTMRCQPILGHNTVFWYRQTMMQGLELLAYFRNRAPLDDSGMPKDRFSAEMPDATLATLKIQPSEPRDSAVYFCASGLYTDTQYFGPGTRLTVL.

The chain carries TRBV28 and TRBJ2-7; D possibly matches TRBD1 or TRBD2 (5 bases each). Trimming pared 6 bases from V and 5 bases from J, leaving 29 bases between. The length of the CDR3 is 18 residues. Germline assignment: CDR1 MDHEN and CDR2 SYDVKM. The DNA for the CDR3 is TGTGCCAGCAGACATCTCCGGGGACGGAGTTCGATGGGTGACGAGCAGTACTTC. Its protein is CASRHLRGRSSMGDEQYF.

The genes are TRBV19 and TRBJ2-7; D may be TRBD2 (5 bases). The CDR3 contains 13 residues. Germline CDR1 is LNHDA and CDR2 is SQIVND (reference sequence). Deletions cut 5 bases from V and 0 bases from J, with 8 bases between. This CDR3 is CASSVGSSYEQYF. CDR3 DNA: TGTGCCAGTAGTGTGGGGAGCTCCTACGAGCAGTACTTC.

The chain employs TRBV18 and TRBJ1-2, with 8 bases that match TRBD1. CDR1 KGHSH and CDR2 LQKENI come from the germline V gene. This CDR3 has 17 residues. The V and J ends lost 4 bases and 0 bases, in that order; junction bases with no gene match: 10. CDR3 amino acids: CASSRVAGGPANYGYTF. The CDR3 region has the DNA TGTGCCAGCTCACGGGTCGCAGGGGGCCCAGCTAACTATGGCTACACCTTC.

The chain recombines TRBV29-1 with TRBJ2-5; possibly TRBD2 for D (6 bases). The CDR3 has 13 amino acids. The germline V gene encodes CDR1 SQVTM and CDR2 ANQGSEA. V was trimmed by 4 bases and J by 4 bases, leaving 13 bases between them. The CDR3 DNA follows: TGCAGCGTTGCTCAGGGAGGTCGAGAGACCCAGTACTTC. Its protein product is CSVAQGGRETQYF.

This clone appeared a few times. CDR3 amino acids: CASSFRDNTKFF. The CDR3 region has the DNA TGTGCCAGTAGTTTCCGGGACAATACGAAGTTCTTC. The chain combines TRBV19 with TRBJ2-1, with D tentatively TRBD1 (6 bases). The CDR3 has 12 residues. CDR1 is LNHDA, CDR2 SQIVND, per germline (reference sequence). Trimming pared 5 bases from V and 14 bases from J, leaving 16 bases between.

V is TRBV7-9 and J is TRBJ2-7; D is undetermined. V shed 5 bases and J shed 0 bases, with 8 bases lying between them. The CDR3 length is 13 residues. Germline-derived CDR1 and CDR2 are SEHNR and FQNEAQ (reference sequence). The DNA of the CDR3 is TGTGCCAGCAGCCCATTGGACTCCTACGAGCAGTACTTC. This codes for CASSPLDSYEQYF.

This chain links TRBV4-3 with TRBJ2-7; D gene uncertain. The CDR3 is made up of 13 amino acids. V lost 3 bases and J lost 0, with 6 bases in between. CDR1 and CDR2 from the germline V gene are LGHNA and YSLEER. This chain's CDR3 is CASSHGSSYEQYF. DNA for the CDR3: TGCGCCAGCAGCCACGGCAGCTCCTACGAGCAGTACTTC.

This chain links TRBV28 with TRBJ2-7, with TRBD2 identical over 10 bases. Germline CDR1 is MDHEN and CDR2 is SYDVKM. The CDR3 length is 13 residues. The J segment lost 4 bases and the V segment lost 9 bases, leaving 6 bases of the junction unmatched. The CDR3 DNA is TGTGCCAGTGAAGGACTAGCGGCTTACGAGCAGTACTTC. Translated, it gives CASEGLAAYEQYF.

This clone was counted a single time. J is TRBJ2-7 and V is TRBV5-1; 10 nucleotides agree with TRBD1. This CDR3 spans 14 amino acids. The V gene's germline CDR1 is SGHRS and CDR2 YFSETQ. Trimming removed 5 bases from V and 2 bases from J; junction bases left unmatched: 4. This CDR3 is CASSSGTGAYEQYF. In DNA, the CDR3 is TGCGCCAGCAGTTCCGGGACAGGGGCCTACGAGCAGTACTTC.

The V call is TRBV7-7, the J call TRBJ2-5; D is perhaps TRBD1 (5 bases). Germline assignment: CDR1 SSHAT and CDR2 FNYEAQ (reference sequence). V was cut by 8 bases and J by 0 bases, with 13 bases left in between. CDR3 length: 14 amino acids. DNA for the CDR3: TGTGCCAGCGCCAGGGCCCCGTACCAAGAGACCCAGTACTTC. Its translation: CASARAPYQETQYF.

This chain connects TRBV5-4 to TRBJ1-1; tentatively, D is TRBD1 (5 bases). Trimming stripped 2 bases from V and 1 base from J, with 6 bases between. This CDR3 contains 13 residues. Germline CDR1 SGHNT, CDR2 YYREEE (reference sequence). CDR3 sequence (DNA): TGTGCCAGCAGCTTTACAGGGAACACTGAAGCTTTCTTT. As protein: CASSFTGNTEAFF.

This chain uses TRBV28 with TRBJ2-7, with D possibly TRBD2 on 5 matching bases. The CDR3 sequence is 15 residues long. Germline CDR1 reads MDHEN; CDR2 reads SYDVKM. Trimming cost V 2 bases and J 0 bases, with 11 bases left between them. The CDR3 coding sequence is TGTGCCAGCAGTTTAACGCGGGTAAGCTCCTACGAGCAGTACTTC. It translates to CASSLTRVSSYEQYF. The variable domain in full, with the rest retrieved from reference TRBV28 and TRBJ2-7, is DVKVTQSSRYLVKRTGEKVFLECVQDMDHENMFWYRQDPGLGLRLIYFSYDVKMKEKGDIPEGYSVSREKKERFSLILESASTNQTSMYLCASSLTRVSSYEQYFGPGTRLTVT.